These T cell receptor beta chains were read from a single sample in a study of response to subunit inactivated influenza vaccine. Each CDR3 protein is one row after TCRdb ran MiXCR on the RT-PCR reads. This sample has around 540,000 distinct CDR3 sequences; approximately 12% occur once, and the top ten carry around 9.6%. This material consisted of PBMCs from blood, taken on the day of vaccination. All receptors derive from a man aged 45-65 years who received an inactivated influenza vaccine. CDR3s include the opening cysteine and the closing phenylalanine or tryptophan. Fields, in order: J gene, V gene, D gene, clone size, CDR3 protein, CDR3 DNA. D genes are given only for firm matches. Some rows mark clone size as missing; the rest say once, few, many or name a class of expanded clone.

>TRBJ2-3|TRBV2|.|many
CASIRDHTDTQYF
TGTGCCAGCATAAGGGACCACACAGATACGCAGTATTTT
>TRBJ2-7|TRBV12-3/TRBV12-4|.|.
CASSLTGKNYEQYF
TGTGCCAGCAGTTTAACAGGGAAGAACTACGAGCAGTACTTC
>TRBJ2-7|TRBV4-3|.|few
CASSQDNPGGAYEQYF
TGCGCCAGCAGCCAAGATAATCCTGGGGGAGCCTACGAGCAGTACTTC
>TRBJ2-7|TRBV7-9|TRBD1|.
CASSLGYGTGDSYEQYF
TGTGCCAGCAGCTTAGGGTACGGGACAGGGGACTCCTACGAGCAGTACTTC
>TRBJ1-1|TRBV14|.|.
CASSPRMNTEAFF
TGTGCCAGCAGCCCCCGGATGAACACTGAAGCTTTCTTT
>TRBJ2-4|TRBV12-3/TRBV12-4|TRBD2|few
CASRSTSALAKNIQYF
TGTGCCAGCAGATCCACTAGCGCGCTAGCCAAAAACATTCAGTACTTC
>TRBJ1-5|TRBV20-1|.|few
CSARVGGRSNQPQHF
TGCAGTGCTAGAGTTGGGGGACGGAGCAATCAGCCCCAGCATTTT
>TRBJ2-4|TRBV10-3|TRBD2|.
CAIIRLAGGFEEYF
TGTGCCATCATCCGACTAGCGGGGGGATTCGAGGAATACTTC
>TRBJ1-6|TRBV7-2|.|.
CASSLGGHNTQGSPLHF
TGTGCCAGCAGCTTAGGGGGTCATAATACCCAGGGTTCACCCCTCCACTTT
>TRBJ1-3|TRBV5-1|.|many
CASSLAAASGNTIYF
TGCGCCAGCAGCTTGGCCGCAGCCTCTGGAAACACCATATATTTT
>TRBJ2-5|TRBV5-1|TRBD2|.
CASSLQFSGLAVSQETQYF
TGCGCCAGCAGCTTGCAATTTTCGGGGCTAGCGGTCAGCCAAGAGACCCAGTACTTC
>TRBJ1-2|TRBV9|TRBD1|.
CASSVAGGVYGYTF
TGTGCCAGCAGCGTAGCAGGGGGCGTGTATGGCTACACCTTC
>TRBJ2-5|TRBV4-3|.|.
CASSRQPGANQETQYF
TGCGCCAGCAGCCGACAACCGGGAGCTAATCAAGAGACCCAGTACTTC
>TRBJ2-7|TRBV4-1|TRBD1|.
CASSQDLSGQLNYEQYF
TGCGCCAGCAGCCAAGATCTCTCGGGACAGTTGAACTACGAGCAGTACTTC
>TRBJ1-2|TRBV12-5|.|.
CASGGAGNYGYTF
TGTGCTAGTGGTGGAGCCGGGAACTATGGCTACACCTTC
>TRBJ2-5|TRBV20-1|TRBD2|.
CSPKPAKRLAGDHQETQYF
TGCAGTCCAAAGCCAGCGAAAAGACTAGCGGGAGACCACCAAGAGACCCAGTACTTC
>TRBJ2-7|TRBV4-1|.|.
CASSQDLWSRDTNSYEQYF
TGCGCCAGCAGCCAAGATCTGTGGTCGCGGGACACTAACTCCTACGAGCAGTACTTC
>TRBJ2-7|TRBV20-1|.|.
CSARGGWPLYEQYF
TGCAGTGCTCGGGGCGGGTGGCCTTTGTACGAGCAGTACTTC
>TRBJ2-3|TRBV5-1|TRBD2|few
CASSFYGTSGASTDTQYF
TGCGCCAGCAGCTTCTATGGGACTAGCGGGGCTAGCACAGATACGCAGTATTTT
>TRBJ2-6|TRBV18|TRBD1|few
CASSPTGQVNSGANVLTF
TGTGCCAGCTCACCAACGGGACAGGTCAACTCTGGGGCCAACGTCCTGACTTTC
>TRBJ2-5|TRBV7-9|TRBD2|.
CASSFWTSGRGETQYF
TGTGCCAGCAGCTTTTGGACTAGCGGGAGAGGCGAGACCCAGTACTTC
>TRBJ2-7|TRBV29-1|TRBD1|few
CSVGYRGTYEQYF
TGCAGCGTTGGGTACAGGGGAACCTACGAGCAGTACTTC
>TRBJ2-1|TRBV29-1|.|few
CSVGAGARSYNEQFF
TGCAGCGTTGGGGCGGGGGCCCGCTCCTACAATGAGCAGTTCTTC
>TRBJ2-2|TRBV6-2/TRBV6-3|.|many
CASTPWGGELFF
TGTGCCAGCACTCCCTGGGGCGGGGAGCTGTTTTTT
>TRBJ2-3|TRBV20-1|TRBD2|once
CSAIAASGGPGFYTQYF
TGCAGTGCCATAGCGGCTAGCGGGGGGCCTGGCTTCTATACGCAGTATTTT
>TRBJ2-2|TRBV15|.|.
CATSRPTGSTGELFF
TGTGCCACCAGCAGACCTACAGGGAGCACCGGGGAGCTGTTTTTT
>TRBJ2-3|TRBV11-2|TRBD2|few
CASSRNSGRAVDTQYF
TGTGCCAGCAGCCGGAATAGCGGGAGGGCCGTAGATACGCAGTATTTT
>TRBJ2-1|TRBV7-2|.|few
CASSPRLLAGTNEQFF
TGTGCCAGCAGCCCTCGACTTTTGGCGGGAACCAATGAGCAGTTCTTC
>TRBJ2-1|TRBV12-3/TRBV12-4|TRBD2|.
CASTDGGRDEQFF
TGTGCCAGCACCGACGGGGGGAGGGATGAGCAGTTCTTC
>TRBJ2-1|TRBV5-8|TRBD2|many
CASSLVLAVYNEQFF
TGTGCCAGCAGCTTGGTACTAGCGGTGTACAATGAGCAGTTCTTC
>TRBJ2-5|TRBV5-5|.|few
CASSSGAAGAYETQYF
TGTGCCAGCAGCTCCGGAGCGGCAGGAGCATATGAGACCCAGTACTTC
>TRBJ1-2|TRBV5-1|.|many
CASSVTGRGYTF
TGCGCCAGCAGCGTTACCGGGCGGGGCTACACCTTC
>TRBJ2-2|TRBV20-1|TRBD2|few
CSARAGVYTGELFF
TGCAGTGCTAGGGCGGGAGTTTACACCGGGGAGCTGTTTTTT
>TRBJ2-3|TRBV5-1|.|few
CASSSVRGEDTQYF
TGCGCCAGCAGCTCCGTCAGGGGTGAAGATACGCAGTATTTT
>TRBJ1-1|TRBV28|TRBD1|few
CASSPPTGYTEAFF
TGTGCCAGCAGTCCGCCGACAGGGTACACTGAAGCTTTCTTT
>TRBJ2-7|TRBV27|TRBD2|many
CASSPSITSGRAYEQYF
TGTGCCAGCAGCCCATCAATAACTAGCGGGAGGGCCTACGAGCAGTACTTC
>TRBJ2-1|TRBV20-1|.|few
CSAREAAGTEQFF
TGCAGTGCTAGAGAAGCGGCGGGGACTGAGCAGTTCTTC
>TRBJ1-2|TRBV7-2|TRBD1|.
CASSLLPGQGYGYTF
TGTGCCAGCAGCTTACTTCCGGGACAGGGGTATGGCTACACCTTC
>TRBJ1-4|TRBV7-2|.|.
CASSLNGGKLFF
TGTGCCAGCAGCTTAAATGGGGGAAAACTGTTTTTT
>TRBJ1-2|TRBV7-8|.|.
CASSLGIYGYTF
TGTGCCAGCAGCTTAGGGATCTATGGCTACACCTTC
>TRBJ1-1|TRBV20-1|.|few
CSAITPMNTEAFF
TGCAGTGCTATAACACCGATGAACACTGAAGCTTTCTTT
>TRBJ2-7|TRBV3-1|.|few
CASSQDRSGHYEQYF
TGTGCCAGCAGCCAAGATCGAAGCGGCCACTACGAGCAGTACTTC